The next 28 T cell receptor beta chains were all read from a single sample in a study of T-cell memory formation after mild COVID-19 (dated by TCRdb to about 2021). Receptor amplification or capture employed 5' RACE. TCRdb records Illumina NovaSeq 6000 as the sequencer. TCRdb passed the public sequencing reads through fastp at Q25 and MiXCR, retaining productive beta sequences. Rows with a matching CDR3 protein are joined into one entry that keeps the most common DNA and genes. The table for this sample lists about 430,000 distinct CDR3 sequences; roughly a quarter of them were counted only once. The ten largest clones add up to around 9.5% of the sample. The sequenced material came from PBMCs or a T cell subset sorted from them (not recorded which). The receptors come from an adult woman who had mild COVID-19 (a few samples of this study predate the infection). The sample titles of this study are shuffled in the database, so cell type and time point are left out; the donor was told from shared clones.

This chain uses TRBV7-9 with TRBJ2-5, with 9 bases aligning to TRBD2. The V segment lost 5 bases and the J segment 2 bases; nucleotides outside the gene matches: 12. CDR3 length equals 17 residues. The V gene's germline CDR1 is SEHNR and CDR2 FQNEAQ (reference sequence). CDR3 coding DNA: TGTGCCAGCAGCAGGGTTATATCGACTAGCGGACAAGAGACCCAGTACTTC. Translating it yields CASSRVISTSGQETQYF.

This clonotype was counted a few times. Here the CDR3 DNA reads TGTGCCAGCAGTTACACGCCCGGGACGCTGAACACTGAAGCTTTCTTT. Protein product: CASSYTPGTLNTEAFF. The chain links TRBV6-5 to TRBJ1-1, with TRBD1 as a possible D gene (5 bases). V was cut by 2 bases and J by 0 bases, with 13 bases left in between. The CDR3 runs to 16 residues. Per germline, CDR1 MNHEY and CDR2 SVGAGI.

This clonotype has just a few counts. The chain carries TRBV5-5 and TRBJ2-1; no definite D call. From germline, CDR1 is SGHKS and CDR2 YYEKEE (reference sequence). Trimming removed 6 bases from V and 2 bases from J, with 12 bases in between. The CDR3 runs 14 residues. CDR3 in DNA: TGTGCCAGCATCCAGACGTGGGCCTACAATGAGCAGTTCTTC. It specifies CASIQTWAYNEQFF.

The chain combines TRBV20-1 with TRBJ2-4, with D maybe TRBD2 (6 bases). CDR3 size: 15 residues. V was shortened by 5 bases and J by 8 bases, with 22 bases between the two germline ends. CDR1 DFQATT and CDR2 SNEGSKA come from the germline V gene (reference sequence). The CDR3 DNA follows: TGCAGTGCTCCCCCGGGACGGGGCAGGGACTACATTCAGTACTTC. Translation: CSAPPGRGRDYIQYF.

The CDR3 is CATSREDRANNEKLFF. CDR3 nucleotides: TGTGCCACCAGCAGAGAGGACAGGGCGAATAATGAAAAACTGTTTTTT. This chain links TRBV15 with TRBJ1-4; 8 nucleotides align to TRBD1. CDR3 length: 16 amino acids. The J segment lost 4 bases and the V segment lost 0 bases, leaving 4 bases of the junction unmatched. Germline loops: CDR1 LNHNV, CDR2 YYDKDF (reference sequence).

This clonotype has just a few counts. The chain carries TRBV30 and TRBJ2-3; 10 bases are a match to TRBD2. Germline CDR1 reads GTSNPN; CDR2 reads SVGIG (reference sequence). The CDR3 has 14 residues. With V trimmed by 4 bases and J by 1 base, 2 bases remained unmatched. The CDR3 DNA sequence: TGTGCCTGGAATCTAGCGGGGGGCACAGATACGCAGTATTTT. It specifies CAWNLAGGTDTQYF. Combining the CDR3 with reference TRBV30 and TRBJ2-3 gives the whole variable domain SQTIHQWPATLVQPVGSPLSLECTVEGTSNPNLYWYRQAAGRGLQLLFYSVGIGQISSEVPQNLSASRPQDRQFILSSKKLLLSDSGFYLCAWNLAGGTDTQYFGPGTRLTVL.

The genes are TRBV15 and TRBJ2-7, with D tentatively TRBD2 (6 bases). This CDR3 has 15 amino acids. Trimming took 1 base from V and 3 from J, leaving 13 bases between them. The germline V gene has CDR1 LNHNV and CDR2 YYDKDF (reference sequence). CDR3 nucleotide sequence: TGTGCCACCAGCAGAGGTGGCGGGGCAATCTACGAGCAGTACTTC. Translation gives CATSRGGGAIYEQYF.

The sample holds a few counts of this clonotype. V gene TRBV20-1 combines with J gene TRBJ1-1; TRBD1 might be the D (5 bases). The CDR3 runs 14 residues. In germline, CDR1 is DFQATT, CDR2 SNEGSKA (reference sequence). Trimming removed 6 bases from V and 1 base from J, with 15 bases in between. CDR3 coding DNA: TGCAGTGCCCAACCGATCCAGGGGAACACTGAAGCTTTCTTT. Encoded protein: CSAQPIQGNTEAFF.

V usage is TRBV20-1 and J usage is TRBJ2-2; the D is unclear. Germline assignment: CDR1 DFQATT and CDR2 SNEGSKA (reference sequence). V gave up 1 base and J gave up 3 bases, with 3 bases separating them. The CDR3 spans 12 residues. Written as DNA, the CDR3 is TGCAGTGCTAGAGGGGACACCGGGGAGCTGTTTTTT. The encoded protein is CSARGDTGELFF.

The chain is built from TRBV5-6 and TRBJ2-2; TRBD1 aligns across 8 bases. The CDR3 spans 18 residues. Germline values: CDR1 SGHDT, CDR2 YYEEEE. V shed 4 bases, J shed 3 bases, and the junction held 14 bases outside the gene matches. CDR3 bases: TGTGCCAGCAGCCCGGCCCGGATGGGGGACAGGTACACCGGGGAGCTGTTTTTT. This sequence encodes CASSPARMGDRYTGELFF.

This clonotype was found many times. The chain is built from TRBV12-3 or TRBV12-4 and TRBJ2-1, with 12 bases aligning to TRBD2. With V trimmed by 5 bases and J by 1 base, 6 bases remained unmatched. This CDR3 contains 17 residues. The CDR3 region is CASSRLGTSGSYNEQFF. The CDR3 region has the DNA TGTGCCAGCAGTCGCCTCGGGACTAGCGGGTCCTACAATGAGCAGTTCTTC.

The chain uses TRBV5-1 and TRBJ2-3; TRBD2 matches at 10 bases. Germline V gives CDR1 SGHRS, CDR2 YFSETQ. V trimming: 4 bases; J trimming: 3 bases; junction bases outside the gene matches: 14. The CDR3 spans 18 residues. CDR3: CASSPSASGRGLTDTQYF. In DNA form, the CDR3 reads TGCGCCAGCAGCCCGTCGGCTAGCGGGAGAGGTCTGACAGATACGCAGTATTTT. The full variable domain, with the rest looked up from reference TRBV5-1 and TRBJ2-3, is KAGVTQTPRYLIKTRGQQVTLSCSPISGHRSVSWYQQTPGQGLQFLFEYFSETQRNKGNFPGRFSGRQFSNSRSEMNVSTLELGDSALYLCASSPSASGRGLTDTQYFGPGTRLTVL.

This chain joins TRBV5-1 and TRBJ1-2; D remains unclear. Per germline, CDR1 SGHRS and CDR2 YFSETQ. The CDR3 is 13 residues long. V dropped 0 bases and J dropped 8 bases, with 11 bases sitting between them. The DNA of the CDR3 is TGCGCCAGCAGCTTGGCTGCCACCGGGGGCTACACCTTC. Amino acids: CASSLAATGGYTF.

This clonotype has just a few counts. The chain joins TRBV11-2 to TRBJ1-1; D uncertain. The V end lost 1 base, the J end lost 4 bases, and 10 bases lay between the germline ends. This CDR3 region has 14 residues. CDR1 and CDR2 from the germline V gene are SGHAT and FQNNGV. The CDR3 loop reads CASSLVGRATEAFF. CDR3 DNA sequence: TGTGCCAGCAGCTTAGTGGGGAGGGCCACTGAAGCTTTCTTT.

This clonotype turned up a few times. This chain links TRBV5-6 with TRBJ2-2; no firm D call. Germline-derived CDR1 and CDR2 are SGHDT and YYEEEE. This CDR3 is 13 amino acids long. Trimming took 6 bases from V and 7 from J, leaving 13 bases between them. The CDR3, as DNA: TGTGCCAGCACCCGCCAGGCCGTCGGGGAGCTGTTTTTT. This encodes CASTRQAVGELFF.

For the CDR3, the DNA is TGCGCCAGCAGCGAGAGGACAGGGCTGAACACTGAAGCTTTCTTT. This encodes CASSERTGLNTEAFF. V gene TRBV5-1 combines with J gene TRBJ1-1, with TRBD1 matching over 8 bases. Trimming cost V 4 bases and J 0 bases; bases outside gene matches: 5. CDR1 is SGHRS and CDR2 is YFSETQ in the germline V gene. This CDR3 spans 15 amino acids.

This clonotype has more than one count but fewer than ten. The V call is TRBV15, the J call TRBJ2-3; TRBD2 matches 9 bases. This CDR3 contains 15 residues. CDR1 is LNHNV and CDR2 is YYDKDF in the germline V gene (reference sequence). After removal of 5 bases from V and 6 bases from J, the junction contained 9 bases not matched to a gene. This CDR3 reads CATSGKREEGDTQYF. The CDR3 DNA follows: TGTGCCACCAGCGGTAAGCGGGAGGAGGGTGATACGCAGTATTTT.

This chain links TRBV20-1 with TRBJ2-1, with a weak D call TRBD2 (5 bases). There are 16 residues in the CDR3. Trimming stripped 0 bases from V and 10 bases from J, with 22 bases between. Germline V gene data show CDR1 as DFQATT and CDR2 as SNEGSKA (reference sequence). The CDR3 here is CSARDTRSGFTLEQFF. DNA of the CDR3: TGCAGTGCTAGAGATACCAGGTCGGGGTTTACACTGGAGCAGTTCTTC.

V is TRBV6-5 and J is TRBJ1-1, with D uncertain. Deletions cut 0 bases from V and 5 bases from J, with 10 bases between. The CDR3 is made up of 14 amino acids. The germline CDR1 and CDR2 sequences are MNHEY and SVGAGI. DNA for the CDR3: TGTGCCAGCAGTTACTCCTCAGTTAGAACTGAAGCTTTCTTT. Its protein product is CASSYSSVRTEAFF.

The chain combines TRBV7-2 with TRBJ2-5, with TRBD2 matching over 8 bases. V lost 5 bases, J lost 2 bases, and 7 bases stayed unmatched. The CDR3 runs to 15 residues. Germline V gene data show CDR1 as SGHTA and CDR2 as FQGNSA. The CDR3 spells CASSITSGGQETQYF. The CDR3 DNA reads TGTGCCAGCAGCATCACTAGCGGAGGTCAAGAGACCCAGTACTTC. Using reference TRBV7-2 and TRBJ2-5 for the parts outside the CDR3, the full variable domain is GAGVSQSPSNKVTEKGKDVELRCDPISGHTALYWYRQSLGQGLEFLIYFQGNSAPDKSGLPSDRFSAERTGGSVSTLTIQRTQQEDSAVYLCASSITSGGQETQYFGPGTRLLVL.

The sample holds a few counts of this clonotype. The genes are TRBV9 and TRBJ2-7; D may correspond to TRBD1 or TRBD2 (5 bases each). Trimming stripped 0 bases from V and 3 bases from J, with 13 bases between. The CDR3 consists of 15 residues. Germline values: CDR1 SGDLS, CDR2 YYNGEE. The CDR3 DNA sequence: TGTGCCAGCAGCGTAGGCCCGGGACCCAACTACGAGCAGTACTTC. Its translation is CASSVGPGPNYEQYF.

The CDR3 spells CSAREMTERIYEQYF. DNA for the CDR3: TGCAGTGCTAGAGAGATGACAGAGAGGATCTACGAGCAGTACTTC. This rearrangement joins TRBV20-1 to TRBJ2-7, with D possibly TRBD1 on 5 matching bases. This CDR3 contains 15 residues. The V gene lost 0 bases and the J gene lost 3 bases, with 15 bases spanning the gap. The germline V gene has CDR1 DFQATT and CDR2 SNEGSKA (reference sequence).

This sequence joins TRBV5-6 and TRBJ1-5; D is ambiguous. The germline CDR1 and CDR2 sequences are SGHDT and YYEEEE. The CDR3 covers 14 residues. V was trimmed by 4 bases and J by 4 bases, leaving 12 bases between them. The CDR3 spells CASSLKAGNQPQHF. For the CDR3, the DNA is TGTGCCAGCAGCCTGAAAGCCGGGAATCAGCCCCAGCATTTT.

The J gene is TRBJ2-2, the V gene TRBV12-3 or TRBV12-4; TRBD2 agrees at 7 bases. Germline trimming cut 3 bases from V and 6 bases from J; bases unmatched to any gene: 7. This CDR3 region has 15 residues. The CDR3 bases are TGTGCCAGCAGTTTCGGGGGGTCAATTGCCGGGGAGCTGTTTTTT. Translated: CASSFGGSIAGELFF.

This clonotype came up a few times. The gene calls are TRBV7-9 and TRBJ2-3, with D possibly being TRBD2 (5 bases). The CDR3 is made up of 16 amino acids. CDR1 is SEHNR and CDR2 is FQNEAQ in the germline V gene (reference sequence). V was trimmed by 4 bases and J by 6 bases, leaving 20 bases between them. The CDR3 loop is CASSSDLRVQRDTQYF. Here the CDR3 DNA reads TGTGCCAGCAGCTCCGACTTGAGGGTCCAGAGGGATACGCAGTATTTT.

V gene TRBV24-1 combines with J gene TRBJ2-6; TRBD1 aligns across 7 bases. The V gene's germline CDR1 is KGHDR and CDR2 SFDVKD. This CDR3 has 16 residues. The J segment lost 2 bases and the V segment lost 3 bases, leaving 3 bases of the junction unmatched. The DNA of the CDR3 is TGTGCCACCAGTGATGCACAGGGGACTGGGGCCAACGTCCTGACTTTC. Translated, it gives CATSDAQGTGANVLTF.

J is TRBJ2-4 and V is TRBV2; TRBD1 agrees at 10 bases. The V gene end was trimmed by 7 bases and the J gene end by 8 bases; junction bases not matched to a gene: 14. CDR3 length equals 16 residues. Per germline, CDR1 SNHLY and CDR2 FYNNEI. The CDR3 coding sequence is TGTGCCAGCACCCGGGACAGGGGAAAACGTCAGGACATTCAGTACTTC. Protein product: CASTRDRGKRQDIQYF.

V usage is TRBV24-1 and J usage is TRBJ2-2, with 13 bases identical to TRBD2. CDR3 length: 18 residues. Germline trimming cut 3 bases from V and 7 bases from J; bases unmatched to any gene: 10. CDR1 KGHDR and CDR2 SFDVKD come from the germline V gene. The CDR3 nucleotides are TGTGCCACCAGTGATCTACCAGGACTAGCGGGAGTAGGCGGGGAGCTGTTTTTT. Its protein is CATSDLPGLAGVGGELFF.